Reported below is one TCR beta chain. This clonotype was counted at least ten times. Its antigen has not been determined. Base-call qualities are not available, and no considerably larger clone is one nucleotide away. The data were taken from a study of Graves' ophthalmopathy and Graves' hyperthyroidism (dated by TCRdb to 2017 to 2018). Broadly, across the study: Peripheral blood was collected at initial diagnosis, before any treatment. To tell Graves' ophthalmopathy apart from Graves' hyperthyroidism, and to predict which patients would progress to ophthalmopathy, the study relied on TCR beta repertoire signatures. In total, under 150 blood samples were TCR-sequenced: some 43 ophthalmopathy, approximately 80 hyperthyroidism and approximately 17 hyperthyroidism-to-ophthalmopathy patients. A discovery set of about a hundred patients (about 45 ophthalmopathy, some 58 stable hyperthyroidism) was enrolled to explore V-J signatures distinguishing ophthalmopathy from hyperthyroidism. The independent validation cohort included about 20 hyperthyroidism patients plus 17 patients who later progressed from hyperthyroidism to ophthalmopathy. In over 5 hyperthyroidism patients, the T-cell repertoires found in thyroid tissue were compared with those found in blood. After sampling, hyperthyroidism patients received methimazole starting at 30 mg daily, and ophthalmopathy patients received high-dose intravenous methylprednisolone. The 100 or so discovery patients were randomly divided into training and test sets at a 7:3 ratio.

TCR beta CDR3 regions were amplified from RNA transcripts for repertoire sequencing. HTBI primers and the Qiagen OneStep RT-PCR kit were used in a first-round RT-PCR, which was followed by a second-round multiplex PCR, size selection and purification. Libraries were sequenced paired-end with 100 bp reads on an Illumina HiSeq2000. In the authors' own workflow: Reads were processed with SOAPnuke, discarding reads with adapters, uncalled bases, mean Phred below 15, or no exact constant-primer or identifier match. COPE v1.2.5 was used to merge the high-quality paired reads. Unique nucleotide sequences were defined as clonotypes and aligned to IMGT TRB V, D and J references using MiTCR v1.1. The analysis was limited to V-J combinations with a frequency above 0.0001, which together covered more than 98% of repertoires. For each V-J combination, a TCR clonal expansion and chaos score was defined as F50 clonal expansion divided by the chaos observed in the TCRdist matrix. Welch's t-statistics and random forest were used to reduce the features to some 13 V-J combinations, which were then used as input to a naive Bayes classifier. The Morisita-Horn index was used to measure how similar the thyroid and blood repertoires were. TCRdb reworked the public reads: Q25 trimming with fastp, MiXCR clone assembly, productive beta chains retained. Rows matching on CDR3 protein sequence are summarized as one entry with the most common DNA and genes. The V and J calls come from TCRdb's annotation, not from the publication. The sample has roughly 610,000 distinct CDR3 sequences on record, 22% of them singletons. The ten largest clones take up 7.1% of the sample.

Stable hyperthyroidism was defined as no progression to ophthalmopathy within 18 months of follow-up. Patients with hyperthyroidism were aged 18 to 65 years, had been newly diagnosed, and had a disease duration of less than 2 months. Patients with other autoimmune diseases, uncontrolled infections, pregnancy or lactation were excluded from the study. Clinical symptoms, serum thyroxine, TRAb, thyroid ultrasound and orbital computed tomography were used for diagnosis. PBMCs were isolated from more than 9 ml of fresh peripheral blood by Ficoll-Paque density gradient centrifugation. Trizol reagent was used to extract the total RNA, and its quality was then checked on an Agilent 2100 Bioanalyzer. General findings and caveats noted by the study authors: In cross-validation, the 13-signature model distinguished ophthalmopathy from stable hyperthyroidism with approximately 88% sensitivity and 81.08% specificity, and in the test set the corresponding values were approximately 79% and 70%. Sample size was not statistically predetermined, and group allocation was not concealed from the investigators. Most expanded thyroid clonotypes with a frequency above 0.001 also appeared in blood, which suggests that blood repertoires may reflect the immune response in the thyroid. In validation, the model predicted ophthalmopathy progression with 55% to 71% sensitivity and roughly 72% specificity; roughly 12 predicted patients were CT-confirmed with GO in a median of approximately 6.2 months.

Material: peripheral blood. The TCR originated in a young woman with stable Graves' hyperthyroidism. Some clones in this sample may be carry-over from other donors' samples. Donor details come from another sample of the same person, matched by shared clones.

Here is the DNA: TGTGCCAGCAGCTTAGGCTGGGCGCAAGAGACCCAGTACTTC. Its protein reads: CASSLGWAQETQYF. The chain joins TRBV7-2 to TRBJ2-5, with an unclear D gene assignment. Taken from cysteine to phenylalanine, the CDR3 has 14 residues. Only the CDR3 DNA stays, 42 bases, in frame from base 1. The junction carries 8 bases between V and J, which are trimmed by 1 base and 2 bases respectively. The germline V gene provides CDR1 SGHTA and CDR2 FQGNSA.